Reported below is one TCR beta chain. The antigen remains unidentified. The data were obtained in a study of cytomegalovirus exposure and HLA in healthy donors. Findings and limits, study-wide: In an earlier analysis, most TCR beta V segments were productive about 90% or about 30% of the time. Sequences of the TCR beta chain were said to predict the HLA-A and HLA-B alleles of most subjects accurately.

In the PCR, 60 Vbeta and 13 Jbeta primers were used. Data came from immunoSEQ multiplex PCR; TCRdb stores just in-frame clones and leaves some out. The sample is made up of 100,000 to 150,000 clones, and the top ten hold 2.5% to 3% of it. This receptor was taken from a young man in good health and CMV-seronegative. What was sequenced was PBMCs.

This CDR3 reads CASSARLAGNTGELFF. The CDR3 bases are TGTGCCAGCAGTGCACGACTAGCGGGGAACACCGGGGAGCTGTTTTTT. The chain has TRBV6-1 and TRBJ2-2; 10 nucleotides match TRBD2. The ends lost 4 bases at V and 1 base at J; junction bases unmatched: 3. The CDR3 sequence is 16 residues long. CDR1 and CDR2 from the germline V gene are MNHNS and SASEGT.